What follows describes a single T cell receptor beta chain. What it binds is not known. This entry comes from a study of T cells expressing NK-cell markers. Study-level points and caveats: Dominant NKG2C+ clonotypes were found to form roughly 1.0-7.0% of CD8+ T cells in 5 or 6 donors.

Germline CDR1 reads SGHVS; CDR2 reads FNYEAQ. The CDR3 sequence is 17 residues long. Reanalyzing the 5' RACE reads, TCRdb keeps one entry per CDR3 protein, without DNA. Its table lists roughly 150,000 distinct CDR3 sequences. This TCR came from a woman between 18 and 70 years old in good health. Sequenced material: blood T cells: a sorted CD56 or NKG2C T cell subset, CD4+ or CD8+ T cells, or bulk PBMC T cells (not recorded which). The chain is built from TRBV7-6 and TRBJ1-5; TCRdb proposes TRBD1, but this gene call is untestable without DNA. CDR3 in amino acids: CASSLGVGALGNQPQHF.